This note documents a single TCR beta chain sequence. This record belongs to a study of blood T cell repertoires in COVID-19. Study background: Samples came from the United States, Italy and Spain, spanning acute and convalescent COVID-19.

Patients of the Seattle cohort, enrolled during active infection, were followed longitudinally. Original processing notes: Estimation of nucleated cell counts was performed using reference gene primer amplification. Clones were sequenced by immunoSEQ multiplex PCR, and TCRdb holds only the in-frame ones, with some missing. V and J calls plus clone size are reproduced from that table; the DNA served to infer D and trimming. The sample holds fewer than 300,000 clones, 75% to 95% seen once. The CDR3 is 12 residues long. Trimming removed 8 bases from V and 1 base from J, with 8 bases in between. CDR1 is SNHLY and CDR2 is FYNNEI in the germline V gene.

The chain couples TRBV2 to TRBJ1-1; TRBD1 might be the D (5 bases). Specimen: peripheral blood. This TCR derives from a person aged 18 to 30 with COVID-19, enrolled during active disease. CDR3 sequence (DNA): TGTGCCAGCCCCGGGGGGAACACTGAAGCTTTCTTT. This codes for CASPGGNTEAFF.